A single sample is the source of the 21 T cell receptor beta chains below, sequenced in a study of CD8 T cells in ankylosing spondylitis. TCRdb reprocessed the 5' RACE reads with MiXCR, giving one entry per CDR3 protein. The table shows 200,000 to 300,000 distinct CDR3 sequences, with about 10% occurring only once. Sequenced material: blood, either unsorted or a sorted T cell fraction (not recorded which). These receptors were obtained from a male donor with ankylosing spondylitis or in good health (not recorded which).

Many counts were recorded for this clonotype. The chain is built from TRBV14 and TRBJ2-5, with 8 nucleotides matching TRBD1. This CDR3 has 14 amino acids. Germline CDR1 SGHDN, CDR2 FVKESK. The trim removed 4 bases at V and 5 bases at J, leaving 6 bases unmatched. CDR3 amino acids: CASSLLQGVETQYF. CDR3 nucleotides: TGTGCCAGCAGCCTTCTACAGGGGGTCGAGACCCAGTACTTC.

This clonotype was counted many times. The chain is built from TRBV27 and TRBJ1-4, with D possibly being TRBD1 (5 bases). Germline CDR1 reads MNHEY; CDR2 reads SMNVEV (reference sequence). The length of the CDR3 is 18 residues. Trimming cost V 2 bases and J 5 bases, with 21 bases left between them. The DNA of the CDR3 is TGTGCCAGCAGTTTAAGGAGGCAGGGACCCGCCGGGAATGAAAAACTGTTTTTT. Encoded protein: CASSLRRQGPAGNEKLFF.

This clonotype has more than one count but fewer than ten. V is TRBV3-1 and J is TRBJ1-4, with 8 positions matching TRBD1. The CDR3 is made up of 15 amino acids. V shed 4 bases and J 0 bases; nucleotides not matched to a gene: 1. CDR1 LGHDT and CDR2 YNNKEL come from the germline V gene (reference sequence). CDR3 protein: CASSRQGTTNEKLFF. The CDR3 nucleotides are TGTGCCAGCAGCCGACAGGGGACAACTAATGAAAAACTGTTTTTT.

The CDR3: CASSLASARGANVLTF. CDR3 DNA: TGTGCCAGCAGCTTAGCATCTGCGAGGGGGGCCAACGTCCTGACTTTC. J is TRBJ2-6 and V is TRBV7-2, with D unresolved. Germline CDR1 SGHTA, CDR2 FQGNSA. The CDR3 is made up of 16 amino acids. With 0 bases removed from V and 4 bases from J, the gap between germline ends came to 10 bases.

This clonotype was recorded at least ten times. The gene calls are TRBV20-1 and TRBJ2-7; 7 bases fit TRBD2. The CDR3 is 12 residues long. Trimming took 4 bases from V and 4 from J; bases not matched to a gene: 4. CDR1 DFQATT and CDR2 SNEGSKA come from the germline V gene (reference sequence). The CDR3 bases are TGCAGTGCTACTGGCGGGGGATACGAGCAGTACTTC. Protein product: CSATGGGYEQYF.

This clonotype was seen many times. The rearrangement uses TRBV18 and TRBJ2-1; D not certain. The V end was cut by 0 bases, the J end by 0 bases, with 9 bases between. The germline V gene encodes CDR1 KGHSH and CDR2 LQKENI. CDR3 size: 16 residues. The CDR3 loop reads CASSPPLTHSYNEQFF. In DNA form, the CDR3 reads TGTGCCAGCTCACCACCTTTGACACACTCCTACAATGAGCAGTTCTTC.

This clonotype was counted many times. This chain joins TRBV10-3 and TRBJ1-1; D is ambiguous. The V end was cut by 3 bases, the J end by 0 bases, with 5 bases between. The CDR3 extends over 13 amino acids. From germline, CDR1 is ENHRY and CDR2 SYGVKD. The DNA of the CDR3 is TGTGCCATCAGTGACAGGATGAACACTGAAGCTTTCTTT. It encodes CAISDRMNTEAFF.

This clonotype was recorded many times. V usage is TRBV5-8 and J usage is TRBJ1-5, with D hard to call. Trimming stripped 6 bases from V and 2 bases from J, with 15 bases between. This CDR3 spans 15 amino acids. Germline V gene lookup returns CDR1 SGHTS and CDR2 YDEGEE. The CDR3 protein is CASTRGGFGNQPQHF. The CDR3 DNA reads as TGTGCCAGCACCCGGGGAGGGTTCGGCAATCAGCCCCAGCATTTT.

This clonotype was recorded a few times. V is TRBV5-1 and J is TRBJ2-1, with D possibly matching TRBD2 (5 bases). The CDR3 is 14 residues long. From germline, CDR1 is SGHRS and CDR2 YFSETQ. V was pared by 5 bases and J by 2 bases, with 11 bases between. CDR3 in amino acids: CASREAVPYNEQFF. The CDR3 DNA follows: TGCGCCAGCAGGGAAGCGGTTCCCTACAATGAGCAGTTCTTC.

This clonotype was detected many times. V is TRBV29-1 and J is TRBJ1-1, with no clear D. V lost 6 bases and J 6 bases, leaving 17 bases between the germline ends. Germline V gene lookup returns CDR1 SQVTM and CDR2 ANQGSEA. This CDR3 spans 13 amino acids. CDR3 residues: CSVGEVPSSEAFF. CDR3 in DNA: TGCAGCGTCGGCGAGGTTCCTAGCTCTGAAGCTTTCTTT.

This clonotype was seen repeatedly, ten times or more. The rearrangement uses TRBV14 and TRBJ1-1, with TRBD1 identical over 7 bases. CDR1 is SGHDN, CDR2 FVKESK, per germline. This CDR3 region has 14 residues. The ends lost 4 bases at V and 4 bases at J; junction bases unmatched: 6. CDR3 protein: CASSPQGGGTEAFF. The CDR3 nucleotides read TGTGCCAGCAGCCCGCAGGGGGGGGGCACTGAAGCTTTCTTT.

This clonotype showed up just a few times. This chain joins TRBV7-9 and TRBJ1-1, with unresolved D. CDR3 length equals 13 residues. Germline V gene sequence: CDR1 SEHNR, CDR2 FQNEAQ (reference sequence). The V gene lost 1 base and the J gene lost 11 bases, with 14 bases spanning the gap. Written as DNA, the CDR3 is TGTGCCAGCAGCTTAGGGATTGGACCCGGGGCTTTCTTT. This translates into CASSLGIGPGAFF.

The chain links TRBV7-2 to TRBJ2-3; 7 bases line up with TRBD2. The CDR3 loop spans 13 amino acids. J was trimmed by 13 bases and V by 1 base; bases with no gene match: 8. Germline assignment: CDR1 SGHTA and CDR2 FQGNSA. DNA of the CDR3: TGTGCCAGCAGCTTAGATGGGAGCGGGGTCGAGTATTTT. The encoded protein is CASSLDGSGVEYF.

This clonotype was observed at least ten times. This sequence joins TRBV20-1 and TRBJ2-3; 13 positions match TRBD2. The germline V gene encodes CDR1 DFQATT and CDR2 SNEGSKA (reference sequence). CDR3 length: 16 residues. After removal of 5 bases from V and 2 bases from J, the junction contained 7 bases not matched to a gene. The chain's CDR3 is CSAAGTSGELTDTQYF. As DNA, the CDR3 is TGCAGTGCTGCCGGGACTAGCGGGGAGCTCACAGATACGCAGTATTTT.

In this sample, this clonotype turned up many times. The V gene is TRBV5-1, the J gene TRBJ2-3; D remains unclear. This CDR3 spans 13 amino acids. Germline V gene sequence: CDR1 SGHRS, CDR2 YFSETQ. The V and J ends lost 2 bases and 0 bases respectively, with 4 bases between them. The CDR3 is CASSFGSTDTQYF. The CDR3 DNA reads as TGCGCCAGCAGCTTTGGGAGCACAGATACGCAGTATTTT.

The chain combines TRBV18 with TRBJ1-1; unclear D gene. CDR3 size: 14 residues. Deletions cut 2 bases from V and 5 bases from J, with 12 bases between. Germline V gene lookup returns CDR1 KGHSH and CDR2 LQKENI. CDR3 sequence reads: CASSPLEVGTEAFF. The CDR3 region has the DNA TGTGCCAGCTCACCATTGGAGGTTGGAACTGAAGCTTTCTTT.

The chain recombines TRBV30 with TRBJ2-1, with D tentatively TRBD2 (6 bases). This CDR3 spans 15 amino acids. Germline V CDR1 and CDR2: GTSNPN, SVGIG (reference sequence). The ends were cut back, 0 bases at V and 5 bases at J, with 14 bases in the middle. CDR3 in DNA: TGTGCCTGGAGTGTACTGGCGGGGCTAAACAATGAGCAGTTCTTC. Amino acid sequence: CAWSVLAGLNNEQFF.

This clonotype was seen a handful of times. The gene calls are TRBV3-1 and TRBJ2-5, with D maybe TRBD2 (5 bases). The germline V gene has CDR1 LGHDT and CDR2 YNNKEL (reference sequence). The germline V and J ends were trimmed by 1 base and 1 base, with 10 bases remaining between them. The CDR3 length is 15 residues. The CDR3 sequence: CASSQAAGPQETQYF. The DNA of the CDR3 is TGTGCCAGCAGCCAAGCCGCGGGCCCCCAAGAGACCCAGTACTTC.

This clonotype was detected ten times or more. The CDR3 sequence is CASSSGASYEQYF. The DNA for the CDR3 is TGTGCCAGCAGCTCCGGGGCTTCCTACGAGCAGTACTTC. The chain uses TRBV27 and TRBJ2-7; D is perhaps TRBD1 or TRBD2 (5 bases each). Trimming removed 6 bases at V and 1 base at J, with 10 bases between. CDR1 is MNHEY and CDR2 is SMNVEV in the germline V gene (reference sequence). The CDR3 length is 13 residues.

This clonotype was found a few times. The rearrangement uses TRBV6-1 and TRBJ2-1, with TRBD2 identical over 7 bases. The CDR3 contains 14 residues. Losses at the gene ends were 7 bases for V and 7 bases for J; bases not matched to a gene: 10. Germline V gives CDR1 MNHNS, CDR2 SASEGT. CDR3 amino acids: CASTALAERNEQFF. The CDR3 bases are TGTGCCAGCACGGCGCTAGCGGAGAGGAATGAGCAGTTCTTC.

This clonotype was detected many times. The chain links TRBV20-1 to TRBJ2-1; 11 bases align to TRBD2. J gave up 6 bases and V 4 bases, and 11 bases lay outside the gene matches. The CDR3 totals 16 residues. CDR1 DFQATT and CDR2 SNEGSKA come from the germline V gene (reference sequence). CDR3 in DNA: TGCAGTGCTAAAATGGGGTTTAGCGGGAGGGGCAATGAGCAGTTCTTC. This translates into CSAKMGFSGRGNEQFF.